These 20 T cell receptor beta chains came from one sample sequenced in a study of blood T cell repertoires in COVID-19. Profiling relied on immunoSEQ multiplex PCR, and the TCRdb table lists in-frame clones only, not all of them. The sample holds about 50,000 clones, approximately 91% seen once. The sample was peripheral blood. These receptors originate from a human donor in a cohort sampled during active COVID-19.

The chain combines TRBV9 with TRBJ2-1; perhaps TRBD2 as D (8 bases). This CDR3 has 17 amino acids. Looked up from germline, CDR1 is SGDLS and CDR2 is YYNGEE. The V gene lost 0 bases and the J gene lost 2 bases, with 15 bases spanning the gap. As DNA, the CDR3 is TGTGCCAGCAGCGTAGAGGGACTAGGGACAGCCTACAATGAGCAGTTCTTC. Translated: CASSVEGLGTAYNEQFF.

This chain's CDR3 is CASSQVRSTGSQETQYF. CDR3 bases: TGTGCCAGCAGCCAAGTCAGATCCACCGGGAGCCAAGAGACCCAGTACTTC. The chain couples TRBV3-1 (or the pseudogene TRBV3-2) to TRBJ2-5, with D possibly TRBD2 on 6 matching bases. The length of the CDR3 is 17 residues. The germline gives CDR1 LGHDT, CDR2 YNNKEL (reference sequence). Trimming took off 1 base at V and 1 base at J, with 16 bases between the two ends.

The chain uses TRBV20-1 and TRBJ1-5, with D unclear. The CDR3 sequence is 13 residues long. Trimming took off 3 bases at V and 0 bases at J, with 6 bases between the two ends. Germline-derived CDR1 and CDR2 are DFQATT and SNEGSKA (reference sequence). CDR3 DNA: TGCAGTGCTAGTAGAGATAGCAATCAGCCCCAGCATTTT. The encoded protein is CSASRDSNQPQHF.

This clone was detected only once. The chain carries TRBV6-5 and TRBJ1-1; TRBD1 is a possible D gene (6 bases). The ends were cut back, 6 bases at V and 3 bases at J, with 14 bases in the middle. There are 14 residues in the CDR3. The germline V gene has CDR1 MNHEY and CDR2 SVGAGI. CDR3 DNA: TGTGCCAGCAGCCAGACTTCAGGGGACACTGAAGCTTTCTTT. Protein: CASSQTSGDTEAFF.

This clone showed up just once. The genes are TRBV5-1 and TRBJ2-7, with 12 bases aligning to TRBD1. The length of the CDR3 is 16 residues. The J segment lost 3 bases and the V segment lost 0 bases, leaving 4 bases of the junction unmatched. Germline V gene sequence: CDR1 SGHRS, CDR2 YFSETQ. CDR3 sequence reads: CASSLAGTGGVYEQYF. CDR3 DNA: TGCGCCAGCAGCTTGGCCGGGACAGGGGGCGTCTACGAGCAGTACTTC.

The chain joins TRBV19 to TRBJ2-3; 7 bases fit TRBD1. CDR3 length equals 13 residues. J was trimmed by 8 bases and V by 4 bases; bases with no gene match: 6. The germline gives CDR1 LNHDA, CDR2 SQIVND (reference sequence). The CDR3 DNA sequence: TGTGCCAGTAGTACCGAAACAGGGGTTACGCAGTATTTT. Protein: CASSTETGVTQYF.

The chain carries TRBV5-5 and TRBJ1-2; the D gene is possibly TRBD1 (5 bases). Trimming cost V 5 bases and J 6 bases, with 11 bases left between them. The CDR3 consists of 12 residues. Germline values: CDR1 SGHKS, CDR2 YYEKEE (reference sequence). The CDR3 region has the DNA TGTGCCAGCAGGGGCAGGGCCGATGGCTACACCTTC. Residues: CASRGRADGYTF.

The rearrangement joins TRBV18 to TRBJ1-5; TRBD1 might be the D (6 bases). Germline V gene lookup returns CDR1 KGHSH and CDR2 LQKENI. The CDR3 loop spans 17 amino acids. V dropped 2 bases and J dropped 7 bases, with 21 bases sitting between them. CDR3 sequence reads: CASSPGLGGGTPQPQHF. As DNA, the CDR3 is TGTGCCAGCTCACCAGGGCTCGGGGGGGGCACTCCCCAGCCCCAGCATTTT.

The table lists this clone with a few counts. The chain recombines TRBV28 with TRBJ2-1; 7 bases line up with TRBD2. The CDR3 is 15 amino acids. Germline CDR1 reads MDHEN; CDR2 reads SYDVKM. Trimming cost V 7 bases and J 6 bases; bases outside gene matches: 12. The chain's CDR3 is CASTPGAGEANEQFF. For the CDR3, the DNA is TGTGCCAGCACCCCCGGGGCGGGAGAGGCCAATGAGCAGTTCTTC.

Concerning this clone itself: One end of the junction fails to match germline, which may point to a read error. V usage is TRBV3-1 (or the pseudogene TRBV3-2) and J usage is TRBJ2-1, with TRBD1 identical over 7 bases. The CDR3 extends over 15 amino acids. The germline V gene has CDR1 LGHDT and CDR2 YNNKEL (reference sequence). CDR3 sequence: CASSEDRAILGEQFF. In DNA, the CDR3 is TGTGCCAGCAGCGAAGACAGGGCGATCTTGGGTGAGCAGTTCTTC.

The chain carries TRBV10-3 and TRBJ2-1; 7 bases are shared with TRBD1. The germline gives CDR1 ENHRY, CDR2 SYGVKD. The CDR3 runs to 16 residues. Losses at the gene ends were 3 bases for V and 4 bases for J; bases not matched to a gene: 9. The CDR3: CAISDSDRTKYNEQFF. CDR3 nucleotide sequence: TGTGCCATCAGTGATTCGGACAGGACGAAGTACAATGAGCAGTTCTTC.

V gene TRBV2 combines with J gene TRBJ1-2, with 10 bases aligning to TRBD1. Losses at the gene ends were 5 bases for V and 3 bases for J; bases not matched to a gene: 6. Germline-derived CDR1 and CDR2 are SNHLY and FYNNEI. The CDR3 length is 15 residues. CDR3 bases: TGTGCCAGCAGTCGGGACAGGGGTGCGGACTATGGCTACACCTTC. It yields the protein CASSRDRGADYGYTF.

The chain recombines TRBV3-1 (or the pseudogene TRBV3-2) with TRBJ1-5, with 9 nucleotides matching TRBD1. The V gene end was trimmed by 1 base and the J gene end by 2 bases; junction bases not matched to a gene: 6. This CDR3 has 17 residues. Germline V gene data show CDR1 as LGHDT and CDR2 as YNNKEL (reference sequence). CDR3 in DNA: TGTGCCAGCAGCCAAGGGACAGGGGAGGTCGGCAATCAGCCCCAGCATTTT. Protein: CASSQGTGEVGNQPQHF.

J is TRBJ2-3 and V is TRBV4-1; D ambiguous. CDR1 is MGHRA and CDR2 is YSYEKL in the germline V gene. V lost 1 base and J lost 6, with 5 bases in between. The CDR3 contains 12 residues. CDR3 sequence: CASSQVLDTQYF. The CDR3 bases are TGCGCCAGCAGCCAAGTCTTGGATACGCAGTATTTT.

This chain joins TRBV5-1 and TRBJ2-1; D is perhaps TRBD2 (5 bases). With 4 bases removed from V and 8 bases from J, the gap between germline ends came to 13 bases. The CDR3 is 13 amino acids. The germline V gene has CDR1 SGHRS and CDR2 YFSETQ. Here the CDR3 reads CASSLSTGYEQFF. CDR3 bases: TGCGCCAGCAGCCTCTCCACGGGATATGAGCAGTTCTTC.

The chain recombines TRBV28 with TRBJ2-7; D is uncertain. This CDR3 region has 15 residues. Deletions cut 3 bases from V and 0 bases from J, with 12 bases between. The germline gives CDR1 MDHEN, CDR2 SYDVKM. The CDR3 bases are TGTGCCAGCAGTTTTTCACCTGACAACTCCTACGAGCAGTACTTC. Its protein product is CASSFSPDNSYEQYF.

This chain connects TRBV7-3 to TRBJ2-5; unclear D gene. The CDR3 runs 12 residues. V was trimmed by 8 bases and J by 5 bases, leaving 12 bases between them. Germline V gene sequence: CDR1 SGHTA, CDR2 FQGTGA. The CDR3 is CASGLDGETQYF. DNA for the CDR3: TGTGCCAGCGGTCTCGACGGGGAGACCCAGTACTTC.

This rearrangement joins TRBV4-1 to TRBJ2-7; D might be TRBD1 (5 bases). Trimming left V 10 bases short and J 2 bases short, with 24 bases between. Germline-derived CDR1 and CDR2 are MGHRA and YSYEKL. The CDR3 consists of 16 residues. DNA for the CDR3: TGCGCCATCCTCCACAGGAGCACAACTCATACCTACGAGCAGTACGTC. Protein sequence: CAILHRSTTHTYEQYV.

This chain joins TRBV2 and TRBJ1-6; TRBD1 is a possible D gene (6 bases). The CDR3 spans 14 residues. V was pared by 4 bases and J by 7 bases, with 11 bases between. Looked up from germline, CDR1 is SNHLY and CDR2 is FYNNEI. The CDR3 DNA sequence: TGTGCCAGCAGTGGACAGGCTCGAAATTCACCCCTCCACTTT. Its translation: CASSGQARNSPLHF.

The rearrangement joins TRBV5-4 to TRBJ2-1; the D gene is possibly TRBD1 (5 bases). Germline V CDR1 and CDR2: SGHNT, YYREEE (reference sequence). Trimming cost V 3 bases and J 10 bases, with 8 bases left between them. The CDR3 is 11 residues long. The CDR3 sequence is CASSSPGEQFF. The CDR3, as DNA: TGTGCCAGCAGCTCCCCAGGGGAGCAGTTCTTC.